The clone carrying this T cell receptor beta chain was recorded once. This sample was included in a study of blood T cell repertoires in COVID-19. Study members were between roughly 18 and 100 years old and lived in 20 to 30 US regions. The V gene end was trimmed by 0 bases and the J gene end by 5 bases; junction bases not matched to a gene: 2. The germline V gene has CDR1 SGHKS and CDR2 YYEKEE (reference sequence). The CDR3 runs 15 residues. Data came from immunoSEQ multiplex PCR; TCRdb stores just in-frame clones and leaves some out. The sample includes approximately 250,000 clones, almost 85% seen only once; the top ten take over 7.5%.

The J gene is TRBJ1-6, the V gene TRBV5-5; 7 bases align to TRBD1. The receptor was isolated from a woman aged 45-65 years with acute COVID-19. Sequencing input: PBMCs or T cells enriched from blood (not recorded which). The CDR3 protein is CASSLAGTDNSPLHF. In DNA, the CDR3 is TGTGCCAGCAGCTTGGCCGGGACAGATAATTCACCCCTCCACTTT.